The rows below give T cell receptor beta chains drawn from one sample of a study of blood T cell repertoires in COVID-19. Some clones are missing from TCRdb's copy, which holds only in-frame ones; the method was immunoSEQ multiplex PCR. The data show about 130,000 clones, 87% seen once. The sequenced sample consisted of peripheral blood. The receptor set was obtained from a woman aged 55-75 years with acute or convalescent COVID-19. CDR3s include the opening cysteine and the closing phenylalanine or tryptophan. A D gene is named only where the DNA matches it firmly.

TRBV11-2	11	TRBJ2-4	NA	CASSSGNIQYF
TRBV6-4	16	TRBJ1-2	TRBD1	CASSPTPRTGLYGYTF
TRBV5-1	15	TRBJ2-1	TRBD2	CASSWGLAGAGEQFF
TRBV5-4	16	TRBJ1-1	NA	CASSPGQTQGNTEAFF
TRBV9	15	TRBJ1-1	NA	CASSVAEGGRTEAFF
TRBV6-5	15	TRBJ1-2	NA	CASIRMGGRGYGYTF
TRBV3-1/TRBV3-2	14	TRBJ2-7	NA	CASSPRYGAYEQYF
TRBV4-1	17	TRBJ1-1	NA	CASSQADRPPMNTEAFF
TRBV3-1/TRBV3-2	14	TRBJ1-4	TRBD1	CASRDRDSNEKLFF
TRBV28	15	TRBJ1-1	TRBD1	CASSLPGTGNTEAFF
TRBV6-5	14	TRBJ1-1	NA	CASSYTPINTEAFF
TRBV5-1	15	TRBJ2-1	TRBD1	CASSLVGQGAHEQFF
TRBV5-1	15	TRBJ2-3	TRBD1	CASSSTGTGTDTQYF
TRBV7-8	15	TRBJ2-1	NA	CASSLRETSYNEQFF
TRBV2	15	TRBJ1-6	NA	CASRGGSSYNSPLHF